This T cell receptor (beta chain) is from a study of CD8+CD57+ T cells in acquired aplastic anemia. Study as a whole: Roughly 3 ug was the average amount of DNA from sorted CD4+ and CD8+ cells. For CD4+ cells, healthy donors had an average of about 10.8 million reads.

Using genomic DNA as the template, TCR beta VDJ and CDR3 profiling was carried out. MiXCR was run by TCRdb on the reads, yielding one entry per CDR3 protein. The sample lists 400,000 to 450,000 distinct CDR3 sequences, around 72% occurring once. General observations from the study: Simpson's diversity of CD8+ cells was not significantly different in patients compared with controls. Patients and controls shared under 30 CD8+ CDR3 sequences, highly expressed in patients.

A remark on this clonotype: Its antigen is not identified.

Germline V gene sequence: CDR1 SNHLY, CDR2 FYNNEI. The CDR3 is 14 residues long. Deletions cut 2 bases from V and 4 bases from J, with 11 bases between. This TCR came from a human donor in good health, serving as a control. The sequenced material came from sorted CD4+, CD8+, or CD8+CD57+ T cells (not recorded which) from PBMCs. This chain connects TRBV2 to TRBJ1-2; D might be TRBD1 (5 bases). DNA for the CDR3: TGTGCCAGCAGTGAACCCGCCAGGGTCTATGGCTACACCTTC. It is translated as CASSEPARVYGYTF.